The sequence of this T cell receptor (beta chain) was determined in a study of cytomegalovirus exposure and HLA in healthy donors. 13 Jbeta primers and 60 Vbeta primers were used for the PCR. Data came from immunoSEQ multiplex PCR; TCRdb stores just in-frame clones and leaves some out. This table holds under 200,000 clones, roughly 80% found once. Only one count was recorded for this clone. The sequenced material came from PBMCs. The TCR originated in a human donor in good health.

DNA of the CDR3: TGTGCCAGCAGTTTATTATTGGCGGGGGGCCGCACAGATACGCAGTATTTT. It is translated as CASSLLLAGGRTDTQYF. This chain connects TRBV27 to TRBJ2-3; 8 positions match TRBD2. V was pared by 1 base and J by 1 base, with 7 bases of the junction left unmatched. Per germline, CDR1 MNHEY and CDR2 SMNVEV (reference sequence). This CDR3 has 17 amino acids.